The table lists the clone carrying this T cell receptor (beta chain) with many counts. Antigen unknown. Noted time point: healthy volunteer bleed at 2 weeks. Unfractionated whole blood served as the source for total RNA extraction. V was shortened by 1 base and J by 3 bases, with 8 bases between the two germline ends. This CDR3 spans 14 amino acids. Germline lookup yields CDR1 SGHTA and CDR2 FQGNSA. The data were taken from a study of human T cells and chemical hapten exposure. Each CDR3 protein gets one entry after TCRdb re-called the RACE reads with MiXCR. The sample gives more than 70,000 distinct CDR3 sequences, about 8.6% of which show up once; roughly 3.1% is in the top ten. Whole-study findings and limits: TCRs at high frequency, those above 1 in 1000, did not change with DPC sensitization.

The gene calls are TRBV7-2 and TRBJ2-3; tentative D call: TRBD1 (5 bases). This TCR was recovered from a female donor in good health. Some clones in this sample may be carry-over from other donors' samples. Sequencing was done on a sample of whole blood. CDR3 loop: CASSLGSGTDTQYF. The CDR3 nucleotides read TGTGCCAGCAGCTTAGGATCAGGGACAGATACGCAGTATTTT.